One sample yielded the 31 T cell receptor beta chains listed below, sequenced in a study of T cells in Graves' hyperthyroidism and ophthalmopathy. There were TCR beta CDR3 regions amplified from RNA transcripts. Initially, a first-round RT-PCR of the TCR CDR3 employed the HTBI primer set. One entry per CDR3 protein results from TCRdb running MiXCR on the multiplex PCR reads. The table has approximately 640,000 distinct CDR3 sequences, roughly a sixth seen once. The sequenced sample was blood. The source of these receptors is a man aged 50 to 59 with Graves' hyperthyroidism.

This clonotype came up once. V gene TRBV20-1 combines with J gene TRBJ1-2; maybe TRBD1 (6 bases). From germline, CDR1 is DFQATT and CDR2 SNEGSKA (reference sequence). The CDR3 extends over 17 amino acids. CDR3 loop: CRHNRGDEGGANYGYTF. The CDR3 DNA reads TGCCGTCACAATCGAGGGGATGAGGGGGGAGCTAACTATGGCTACACCTTC.

This clonotype was seen at least ten times. The V gene is TRBV12-5, the J gene TRBJ2-4, with a tentative D call TRBD1 (5 bases). Between the trimmed V and J ends, which lost 7 bases and 5 bases, there was a span of 12 bases. The CDR3 has 13 residues. Germline CDR1 and CDR2: LGHNT and FRNRAP. CDR3 coding DNA: TGTGCTAGTGCTGCAGGGTTAGAAAACATTCAGTACTTC. Protein sequence: CASAAGLENIQYF.

The table lists this clonotype with many counts. The chain joins TRBV27 to TRBJ1-6, with TRBD1 matching over 7 bases. CDR1 is MNHEY, CDR2 SMNVEV, per germline (reference sequence). Trimming took 5 bases from V and 7 from J; bases not matched to a gene: 11. The length of the CDR3 is 16 residues. The CDR3 loop reads CASSPAGRGINSPLHF. DNA for the CDR3: TGTGCCAGCAGTCCCGCAGGCAGGGGGATAAATTCACCCCTCCACTTT.

This clonotype was counted many times. The chain has TRBV6-2 or TRBV6-3 and TRBJ2-7; maybe TRBD1 (5 bases). This CDR3 contains 16 residues. V shed 0 bases and J shed 3 bases, with 15 bases lying between them. CDR1 MNHEY and CDR2 SVGEGT come from the germline V gene. Written as DNA, the CDR3 is TGTGCCAGCAGTTACTCCTTTGTCAGGGAAGTCTACGAGCAGTACTTC. It specifies CASSYSFVREVYEQYF.

For this clonotype: A read error may be the cause here, since a much bigger clone is one base away. V gene TRBV18 combines with J gene TRBJ2-7; D is ambiguous. This CDR3 is built from 16 residues. CDR1 is KGHSH and CDR2 is LQKENI in the germline V gene. V was cut by 6 bases and J by 0 bases, with 18 bases left in between. CDR3 sequence reads: CASSPSTRQASYEQYF. Here the CDR3 DNA reads TGTGCCAGCTCCCCATCGACTCGGCAGGCCTCCTACGAGCAGTACTTC.

This clonotype was found a few times. The gene calls are TRBV29-1 and TRBJ1-4, with TRBD1 matching 7 bases. V dropped 7 bases and J dropped 4; count of bases not matched to a gene: 9. The length of the CDR3 is 14 residues. Germline loops: CDR1 SQVTM, CDR2 ANQGSEA. The chain's CDR3 is CSASPGTVNEKLFF. The CDR3, as DNA: TGCAGCGCCTCCCCCGGGACAGTTAATGAAAAACTGTTTTTT.

The V call is TRBV28, the J call TRBJ1-5; 8 bases map to TRBD1. In germline, CDR1 is MDHEN, CDR2 SYDVKM. The CDR3 runs to 16 residues. Trimming cost V 4 bases and J 3 bases; bases outside gene matches: 8. The CDR3 region has the DNA TGTGCCAGCAGTTCCGTGACAGGGGTATTCAATCAGCCCCAGCATTTT. Residues: CASSSVTGVFNQPQHF.

Ten or more counts support this clonotype. The rearrangement links TRBV12-5 to TRBJ2-3; no reliable D call. Trimming took 2 bases from V and 5 from J, leaving 17 bases between them. This CDR3 spans 16 amino acids. From germline, CDR1 is LGHNT and CDR2 FRNRAP. CDR3: CASGLPQTGQRDTQYF. The CDR3 DNA follows: TGTGCTAGTGGTTTGCCTCAGACGGGTCAGAGAGATACGCAGTATTTT.

The chain has TRBV7-2 and TRBJ1-1; no definite D call. The CDR3 is 15 amino acids. The germline CDR1 and CDR2 sequences are SGHTA and FQGNSA. Trimming stripped 2 bases from V and 5 bases from J, with 15 bases between. The CDR3 DNA follows: TGTGCCAGCAGCTTATTAGGCTACCCCCATACTGAAGCTTTCTTT. It yields the protein CASSLLGYPHTEAFF.

This clonotype occurred a few times. The chain couples TRBV30 to TRBJ2-7; the match to TRBD1 covers 8 bases. The CDR3 sequence is 16 residues long. V lost 2 bases and J lost 2; bases outside the gene matches: 11. In germline, CDR1 is GTSNPN, CDR2 SVGIG (reference sequence). In nucleotides, the CDR3 is TGTGCCTGGAGTAACGCGTGGGGGACAGGACCCTACGAGCAGTACTTC. The encoded protein is CAWSNAWGTGPYEQYF.

The chain combines TRBV6-1 with TRBJ2-6, with D hard to call. This CDR3 spans 15 amino acids. V lost 7 bases to trimming and J lost 0 bases, with 10 bases between them. The germline V gene has CDR1 MNHNS and CDR2 SASEGT. The CDR3 DNA follows: TGTGCCAGCATTACGCTTTGCTCTGGGGCCAACGTCCTGACTTTC. The encoded protein is CASITLCSGANVLTF.

This clonotype showed up just a few times. This chain connects TRBV28 to TRBJ2-1, with D hard to call. With 6 bases removed from V and 0 bases from J, the gap between germline ends came to 9 bases. Germline V lookup: CDR1 MDHEN, CDR2 SYDVKM. This CDR3 has 14 residues. The CDR3 sequence: CASRILSSYNEQFF. The CDR3 nucleotides are TGTGCCAGCAGGATACTGAGCTCCTACAATGAGCAGTTCTTC.

This clonotype showed up just a few times. The junction departs from germline at one end; a sequencing error may be responsible. The genes are TRBV28 and TRBJ1-6; tentatively, D is TRBD1 (6 bases). This CDR3 contains 12 residues. Germline V gene lookup returns CDR1 MDHEN and CDR2 SYDVKM. The chain's CDR3 is CVSSTGNSPLHF. The CDR3 bases are TGTGTCAGCAGTACAGGGAATTCACCCCTCCACTTT. The full variable domain, completed using reference TRBV28 and TRBJ1-6, is DVKVTQSSRYLVKRTGEKVFLECVQDMDHENMFWYRQDPGLGLRLIYFSYDVKMKEKGDIPEGYSVSREKKERFSLILESASTNQTSMYLCVSSTGNSPLHFGNGTRLTVT.

This clonotype was seen a handful of times. The chain couples TRBV27 to TRBJ2-3; 10 bases map to TRBD2. Looked up from germline, CDR1 is MNHEY and CDR2 is SMNVEV (reference sequence). The length of the CDR3 is 15 residues. V was pared by 7 bases and J by 1 base, with 5 bases of the junction left unmatched. The CDR3, as DNA: TGTGCCAGCATGCGGCTAGCGGGAGGCACAGATACGCAGTATTTT. It yields the protein CASMRLAGGTDTQYF.

This clonotype was counted a single time. The rearrangement uses TRBV3-1 and TRBJ2-1; 11 bases map to TRBD2. The V gene's germline CDR1 is LGHDT and CDR2 YNNKEL (reference sequence). This CDR3 is 15 amino acids long. After removal of 4 bases from V and 8 bases from J, the junction contained 7 bases not matched to a gene. The CDR3 region has the DNA TGTGCCAGCAGCCTGATCGTAGCGGGAGGGGATGAGCAGTTCTTC. The encoded protein is CASSLIVAGGDEQFF.

This clonotype has more than one count but fewer than ten. The chain uses TRBV19 and TRBJ2-1; 10 positions match TRBD2. Germline V gene sequence: CDR1 LNHDA, CDR2 SQIVND (reference sequence). V trimming: 6 bases; J trimming: 9 bases; junction bases outside the gene matches: 8. The CDR3 contains 14 residues. The CDR3 sequence: CASSPSGRAPEQFF. The CDR3 DNA reads as TGTGCCAGTAGCCCAAGCGGGAGGGCCCCTGAGCAGTTCTTC.

This clonotype was recorded at least ten times. The chain employs TRBV4-2 and TRBJ2-7, with a tentative D call TRBD1 (5 bases). Germline lookup yields CDR1 LGHNA and CDR2 YNFKEQ. CDR3 length: 15 residues. Trimming took 0 bases from V and 0 from J, leaving 9 bases between them. The CDR3 spells CASSQETGSSYEQYF. The CDR3 DNA is TGTGCCAGCAGCCAAGAAACAGGCAGCTCCTACGAGCAGTACTTC.

V usage is TRBV5-1 and J usage is TRBJ2-2, with D tentatively TRBD1 (5 bases). Germline loops: CDR1 SGHRS, CDR2 YFSETQ. Trimming removed 4 bases at V and 7 bases at J, with 17 bases between. This CDR3 has 15 amino acids. The CDR3 nucleotides read TGCGCCAGCAGCCCCGCGGTAGTAAGGGGCGGGGAGCTGTTTTTT. Translated, it gives CASSPAVVRGGELFF.

The CDR3 sequence: CSVVGSGTGGRIEQYF. The CDR3 nucleotides are TGCAGCGTTGTAGGATCCGGGACAGGAGGGAGGATCGAGCAGTACTTC. The chain links TRBV29-1 to TRBJ2-7; TRBD1 aligns across 8 bases. V trimming: 4 bases; J trimming: 6 bases; junction bases outside the gene matches: 17. From germline, CDR1 is SQVTM and CDR2 ANQGSEA. This CDR3 contains 16 residues.

V is TRBV30 and J is TRBJ2-1; 9 nucleotides align to TRBD2. V shed 3 bases and J 5 bases; nucleotides not matched to a gene: 5. Germline values: CDR1 GTSNPN, CDR2 SVGIG (reference sequence). The CDR3 contains 14 residues. The CDR3 nucleotides read TGTGCCTGGAGAGCTAGCGGGATAGACAATGAGCAGTTCTTC. Translated: CAWRASGIDNEQFF.

This clonotype has a count of ten or more. The genes are TRBV6-1 and TRBJ1-2, with 7 bases fitting TRBD1. V lost 6 bases and J lost 4; bases outside the gene matches: 8. The CDR3 covers 14 residues. The V gene's germline CDR1 is MNHNS and CDR2 SASEGT. This CDR3 reads CASRPRQGSYGYTF. DNA of the CDR3: TGTGCCAGCAGACCCCGACAGGGTAGCTATGGCTACACCTTC.

A few counts support this clonotype. This chain connects TRBV15 to TRBJ1-1; D is possibly TRBD1 (6 bases). Germline V gives CDR1 LNHNV, CDR2 YYDKDF (reference sequence). The V gene lost 0 bases and the J gene lost 2 bases, with 10 bases spanning the gap. The CDR3 sequence is 15 residues long. This CDR3 reads CATSREGAHNTEAFF. CDR3 in DNA: TGTGCCACCAGCAGAGAGGGGGCGCATAACACTGAAGCTTTCTTT.

Ten or more counts support this clonotype. The V gene is TRBV30, the J gene TRBJ1-4; no clear D gene. The length of the CDR3 is 12 residues. V gave up 4 bases and J gave up 11 bases, with 14 bases separating them. CDR1 and CDR2 (germline): GTSNPN, SVGIG (reference sequence). This chain's CDR3 is CAWIEEGRKLFF. CDR3 nucleotide sequence: TGTGCCTGGATCGAAGAGGGAAGGAAACTGTTTTTT.

The CDR3 region has the DNA TGTGCCAGCAGTTTCTTTGACAGGGCATACACAGATACGCAGTATTTT. This encodes CASSFFDRAYTDTQYF. The V and J genes are TRBV28 and TRBJ2-3; 7 nucleotides align to TRBD1. The CDR3 extends over 16 amino acids. Germline CDR1 reads MDHEN; CDR2 reads SYDVKM. The trim removed 3 bases at V and 2 bases at J, leaving 8 bases unmatched.

The chain has TRBV30 and TRBJ1-1, with D hard to call. This CDR3 has 16 amino acids. The germline CDR1 and CDR2 sequences are GTSNPN and SVGIG (reference sequence). V was clipped by 1 base and J by 0 bases, with 15 bases between them. The CDR3 loop is CAWSGASNILNTEAFF. CDR3 coding DNA: TGTGCCTGGAGTGGGGCGTCAAATATCCTGAACACTGAAGCTTTCTTT.

This clonotype has a count of ten or more. The chain recombines TRBV28 with TRBJ2-7; D not resolved. V dropped 1 base and J dropped 6 bases, with 7 bases sitting between them. Germline lookup yields CDR1 MDHEN and CDR2 SYDVKM. There are 12 residues in the CDR3. As DNA, the CDR3 is TGTGCCAGCAGTTTATTAGGGTTCGAGCAGTACTTC. This gives the protein CASSLLGFEQYF.

This clonotype was recorded a few times. The V call is TRBV6-6, the J call TRBJ2-5, with D possibly matching TRBD1 (6 bases). CDR1 is MNHNY, CDR2 SVGAGI, per germline (reference sequence). Trimming shortened V by 2 bases and J by 4 bases, and 14 bases separated the two germline ends. The CDR3 spans 15 residues. The DNA of the CDR3 is TGTGCCAGCAGTTACAGGGGGTTGGAAGGAGAGACCCAGTACTTC. Amino acid sequence: CASSYRGLEGETQYF.

The V and J genes are TRBV20-1 and TRBJ1-6; the D gene is possibly TRBD1 (6 bases). The germline gives CDR1 DFQATT, CDR2 SNEGSKA (reference sequence). V lost 3 bases to trimming and J lost 7 bases, with 22 bases between them. The CDR3 is 17 amino acids. For the CDR3, the DNA is TGCAGTGCTAGGCAAATGGGGGGGCAGCTGGTGAATTCACCCCTCCACTTT. Protein product: CSARQMGGQLVNSPLHF.

This clonotype was observed many times. The chain combines TRBV28 with TRBJ2-1, with a weak D call TRBD2 (5 bases). Germline lookup yields CDR1 MDHEN and CDR2 SYDVKM. The CDR3 consists of 14 residues. The V and J ends lost 5 bases and 7 bases respectively, with 15 bases between them. This CDR3 reads CASSGLGIRNEQFF. The DNA of the CDR3 is TGTGCCAGCAGTGGACTGGGGATTAGAAATGAGCAGTTCTTC.

This rearrangement joins TRBV7-9 to TRBJ2-7, with 8 bases that match TRBD1. The V gene's germline CDR1 is SEHNR and CDR2 FQNEAQ (reference sequence). There are 15 residues in the CDR3. V shed 5 bases, J shed 6 bases, and the junction held 12 bases outside the gene matches. CDR3: CASSGGRTGIAEQYF. CDR3 nucleotides: TGTGCCAGCAGCGGAGGAAGGACAGGGATTGCCGAGCAGTACTTC.

This clonotype was counted ten times or more. The genes are TRBV12-3 or TRBV12-4 and TRBJ2-1, with 7 bases aligning to TRBD1. The trim removed 7 bases at V and 12 bases at J, leaving 6 bases unmatched. The CDR3 length is 11 residues. CDR3 sequence: CASTPGQAQFF. As DNA, the CDR3 is TGTGCCAGCACCCCCGGACAGGCGCAGTTCTTC.